This TCR beta chain was sequenced during a study of T cell repertoires in cytomegalovirus infection. Study-level information: The authors used CMV epitopes that were HLA-C-restricted (recently identified) and HLA-B-restricted (well studied). The public TCR beta signatures pointed to both CMV infection and matching HLA type. Notes on the study in general: CMV-specific HLA-C-restricted TCR beta clonotypes dominated the ex vivo response. Frequencies of public TCR beta families were cumulated, and this identified carriers of CMV plus the relevant HLA.

TCRdb used MiXCR to reprocess the reads, holding one entry per CDR3 protein. The sample lists about 470,000 distinct CDR3 sequences, approximately 42% occurring once. Points on this clonotype: Its antigen is unidentified.

Here the sequenced sample was cultured PBMCs, taken from culture after CMV antigen stimulation. This sequence was found in a human donor in good health (CMV status not recorded). Some clones in this sample may be carry-over from other donors' samples.

The DNA of the CDR3 is TGTGCCAGCACCCCTGGGGGAGACATTTCCTACGAGCAGTACTTC. Translating it yields CASTPGGDISYEQYF. The chain carries TRBV6-8 and TRBJ2-7, with D possibly called TRBD1 or TRBD2 (5 bases each). The V gene's germline CDR1 is MNHGY and CDR2 SAAAGT. The CDR3 has 15 residues. Trimming took off 7 bases at V and 1 base at J, with 17 bases between the two ends.